This TCR beta chain was identified in a study of tumor-infiltrating lymphocytes in localized non-small cell lung cancer. Per the germline V gene, CDR1 is MNHEY and CDR2 is SMNVEV (reference sequence). The CDR3 has 12 amino acids. V was clipped by 3 bases and J by 10 bases, with 9 bases between them. The data were produced by immunoSEQ multiplex PCR, yet TCRdb's version contains in-frame clones alone and is incomplete. Found here are around 6,500 clones, about 70% of them singletons; the top ten hold approximately 8.3%. The sample taken for sequencing was uninvolved lung tissue not adjacent to the tumor. The origin of this receptor is a human donor with non-small cell lung cancer. The chain combines TRBV27 with TRBJ1-4; no firm D call. CDR3 region: CASSFSLGKLFF. The CDR3 coding sequence is TGTGCCAGCAGTTTTAGCTTGGGAAAACTGTTTTTT.